This T cell receptor beta chain is drawn from a study of cytomegalovirus exposure and HLA in healthy donors. Study observations and caveats: Some TCR beta chains (roughly 160 of them) were listed as cytomegalovirus-associated. Versus the approximately 700-donor mean, an Asian-associated ancestry cluster reportedly showed fewer N-insertions in a later analysis. With later analysis, a missense DCLRE1C variant became linked to TCR beta V- and J-gene trimming.

With respect to this clone: Its antigen is unidentified.

A multiplex PCR was run with 60 Vbeta primers and 13 Jbeta primers. TCRdb keeps only in-frame clones here, not all; method: immunoSEQ multiplex PCR. The data contain more than 80,000 clones, 65% to 85% of them seen just once; the ten biggest clones take up around 20%. At collection, donors were nominally healthy, but unrecorded immune exposures were probable. Germline CDR1 is SGDLS and CDR2 is YYNGEE. Trimming at V came to 4 bases and at J to 2 bases, leaving 6 bases not matched to a gene. The CDR3 contains 15 residues. The receptor was derived from a woman in her fifties or sixties in good health and CMV-seropositive. The sequenced sample consisted of PBMCs. The V call is TRBV9, the J call TRBJ2-1; 7 bases fit TRBD2. Here the CDR3 reads CASSLGLVTYNEQFF. CDR3 DNA sequence: TGTGCCAGCAGCCTCGGACTAGTTACCTACAATGAGCAGTTCTTC.